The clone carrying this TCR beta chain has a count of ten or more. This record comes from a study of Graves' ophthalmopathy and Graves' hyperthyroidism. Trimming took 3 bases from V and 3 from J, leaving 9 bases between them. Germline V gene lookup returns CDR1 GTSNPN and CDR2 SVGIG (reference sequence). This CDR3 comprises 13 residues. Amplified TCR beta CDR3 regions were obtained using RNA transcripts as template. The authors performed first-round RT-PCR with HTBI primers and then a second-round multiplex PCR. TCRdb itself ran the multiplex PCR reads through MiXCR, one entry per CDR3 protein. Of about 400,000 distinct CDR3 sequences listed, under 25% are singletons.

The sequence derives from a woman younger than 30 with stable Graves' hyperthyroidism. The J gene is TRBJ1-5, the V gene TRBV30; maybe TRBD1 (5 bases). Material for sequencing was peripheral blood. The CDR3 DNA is TGTGCCTGGAGCCCAGGGACCAATCAGCCCCAGCATTTT. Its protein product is CAWSPGTNQPQHF.